The 32 T cell receptor beta chains presented below share a single source sample, sequenced in a study of response to subunit inactivated influenza vaccine. TCRdb re-analysed the RT-PCR reads in MiXCR, keeping a single row per CDR3 protein. The table includes roughly 620,000 distinct CDR3 sequences, approximately 11% detected once. These same records also appear under a second study, on T cells expressing NK-cell markers. That report notes: A 5'RACE template switching approach incorporating UMIs was used to make TCR beta cDNA.

The source material was PBMCs from blood, sampled on the day of vaccination. The receptors were sampled from a man aged 50 to 60 who received an inactivated influenza vaccine.

In this sample, this clonotype turned up many times. This chain links TRBV7-8 with TRBJ2-2; 7 bases align to TRBD2. Germline V gives CDR1 SGHVS, CDR2 FQNEAQ. The CDR3 covers 15 residues. Trimming took 2 bases from V and 5 from J; bases not matched to a gene: 5. CDR3 residues: CASSLRREWTGELFF. The CDR3 DNA reads as TGTGCCAGCAGCTTACGGCGGGAGTGGACCGGGGAGCTGTTTTTT.

This clonotype was counted only a few times. The CDR3 here is CASSPTGLITDTQYF. The CDR3 coding sequence is TGTGCCAGCAGTCCCACGGGACTGATCACAGATACGCAGTATTTT. The chain recombines TRBV6-1 with TRBJ2-3; D is perhaps TRBD2 (6 bases). Per the germline V gene, CDR1 is MNHNS and CDR2 is SASEGT. There are 15 residues in the CDR3. The V and J ends lost 5 bases and 2 bases respectively, with 14 bases between them.

The chain couples TRBV4-3 to TRBJ2-1; D not resolved. This CDR3 region has 15 residues. Germline lookup yields CDR1 LGHNA and CDR2 YSLEER. Deletions cut 0 bases from V and 10 bases from J, with 16 bases between. The CDR3 sequence: CASSQDGISSDEQFF. The CDR3 DNA reads TGCGCCAGCAGCCAAGATGGAATCTCATCCGACGAGCAGTTCTTC.

This clonotype came up a few times. The rearrangement links TRBV7-9 to TRBJ2-5; maybe TRBD2 (5 bases). The germline V and J ends were trimmed by 2 bases and 4 bases, with 11 bases remaining between them. Looked up from germline, CDR1 is SEHNR and CDR2 is FQNEAQ (reference sequence). CDR3 length: 14 amino acids. CDR3 nucleotide sequence: TGTGCCAGCAGCTTACGAGGGAATGGAGAGACCCAGTACTTC. Encoded protein: CASSLRGNGETQYF.

The chain links TRBV12-3 or TRBV12-4 to TRBJ2-7; 8 nucleotides align to TRBD2. V was clipped by 6 bases and J by 6 bases; unmatched bases: 4. This CDR3 contains 12 residues. The CDR3 sequence: CASSPGGPEQYF. CDR3 DNA: TGTGCCAGCAGCCCGGGGGGGCCCGAGCAGTACTTC.

This clonotype was counted at least ten times. This chain connects TRBV12-3 or TRBV12-4 to TRBJ2-3, with D tentatively TRBD2 (5 bases). Trimming removed 1 base from V and 6 bases from J, with 8 bases in between. The CDR3 covers 13 residues. The DNA of the CDR3 is TGTGCCAGCAGTTTAGGCGGGTACGATACGCAGTATTTT. This translates into CASSLGGYDTQYF.

The rearrangement uses TRBV20-1 and TRBJ2-1; TRBD1 aligns across 10 bases. This CDR3 has 12 amino acids. Germline trimming cut 5 bases from V and 6 bases from J; bases unmatched to any gene: 1. Germline assignment: CDR1 DFQATT and CDR2 SNEGSKA (reference sequence). CDR3 sequence reads: CSARQGANEQFF. The CDR3 region has the DNA TGCAGTGCTCGACAGGGGGCCAATGAGCAGTTCTTC.

This clonotype was seen ten or more times. The chain combines TRBV7-9 with TRBJ2-1; TRBD1 agrees at 8 bases. The CDR3 spans 16 residues. The germline CDR1 and CDR2 sequences are SEHNR and FQNEAQ (reference sequence). V lost 6 bases, J lost 5 bases, and 12 bases stayed unmatched. The CDR3 region is CASSLRWGQANNEQFF. The DNA of the CDR3 is TGTGCCAGCAGTTTAAGATGGGGACAGGCAAACAATGAGCAGTTCTTC.

This clonotype turned up a few times. This chain uses TRBV7-2 with TRBJ1-6; 10 bases fit TRBD1. Trimming removed 4 bases from V and 10 bases from J; junction bases left unmatched: 4. CDR1 is SGHTA and CDR2 is FQGNSA in the germline V gene. The CDR3 runs 14 residues. CDR3 sequence (DNA): TGTGCCAGCAGCTCCCGGGACAGGGGATCACCCCTCCACTTT. This gives the protein CASSSRDRGSPLHF. The variable domain in full, completed from reference TRBV7-2 and TRBJ1-6, reads GAGVSQSPSNKVTEKGKDVELRCDPISGHTALYWYRQSLGQGLEFLIYFQGNSAPDKSGLPSDRFSAERTGGSVSTLTIQRTQQEDSAVYLCASSSRDRGSPLHFGNGTRLTVT.

This chain joins TRBV5-1 and TRBJ2-7, with TRBD2 matching 11 bases. Looked up from germline, CDR1 is SGHRS and CDR2 is YFSETQ. J gave up 2 bases and V 2 bases, and 6 bases lay outside the gene matches. This CDR3 is 16 amino acids long. CDR3: CASSLGALAGAYEQYF. The CDR3 DNA reads TGCGCCAGCAGCTTAGGCGCACTAGCGGGGGCCTACGAGCAGTACTTC.

A few counts support this clonotype. The V and J genes are TRBV5-5 and TRBJ2-3; a possible D gene is TRBD2 (6 bases). Trimming cost V 2 bases and J 11 bases, with 12 bases left between them. Germline CDR1 reads SGHKS; CDR2 reads YYEKEE (reference sequence). This CDR3 has 12 residues. The CDR3 sequence is CASSFGSGEQYF. CDR3 nucleotides: TGTGCCAGCAGCTTCGGGAGCGGCGAGCAGTATTTT.

V and J are TRBV27 and TRBJ1-5; the D is unclear. V was shortened by 0 bases and J by 0 bases, with 21 bases between the two germline ends. The CDR3 runs 20 residues. Germline CDR1 is MNHEY and CDR2 is SMNVEV (reference sequence). The CDR3 coding sequence is TGTGCCAGCAGTTTATCGGGCGCTAAAGGACCCCGAAATAGCAATCAGCCCCAGCATTTT. It encodes CASSLSGAKGPRNSNQPQHF.

This clonotype was seen just once. The chain links TRBV12-3 or TRBV12-4 to TRBJ1-3, with no clear D. V lost 3 bases and J 0 bases, leaving 9 bases between the germline ends. The length of the CDR3 is 15 residues. This chain's CDR3 is CASSFGINSGNTIYF. In DNA, the CDR3 is TGTGCCAGCAGTTTCGGCATTAACTCTGGAAACACCATATATTTT.

This clonotype has a handful of counts. The chain joins TRBV10-3 to TRBJ2-7; perhaps D is TRBD1 or TRBD2 (6 bases each). V was trimmed by 0 bases and J by 3 bases, leaving 12 bases between them. This CDR3 spans 15 amino acids. CDR1 and CDR2 from the germline V gene are ENHRY and SYGVKD. The CDR3 here is CAISESEGGGYEQYF. In DNA form, the CDR3 reads TGTGCCATCAGTGAGTCGGAAGGGGGAGGCTACGAGCAGTACTTC.

The chain has TRBV6-5 and TRBJ1-5; D gene ambiguous. The CDR3 consists of 14 residues. V was shortened by 2 bases and J by 1 base, with 6 bases between the two germline ends. Per germline, CDR1 MNHEY and CDR2 SVGAGI. The CDR3 DNA follows: TGTGCCAGCAGTTACGGATGGAGCAATCAGCCCCAGCATTTT. Its translation is CASSYGWSNQPQHF.

The sample holds many counts of this clonotype. The CDR3 DNA follows: TGTGCCAGCAGCTTAGAATCCCCCTACGAGCAGTACTTC. Translating it yields CASSLESPYEQYF. This sequence joins TRBV11-2 and TRBJ2-7; D is uncertain. Trimming took 0 bases from V and 2 from J, leaving 5 bases between them. CDR3 length equals 13 residues. Germline V lookup: CDR1 SGHAT, CDR2 FQNNGV.

This clonotype showed up just a few times. The chain couples TRBV6-2 or TRBV6-3 to TRBJ1-1; a weak D match, TRBD1 (6 bases). V gave up 2 bases and J gave up 8 bases, with 12 bases separating them. The length of the CDR3 is 13 residues. Germline-derived CDR1 and CDR2 are MNHEY and SVGEGT. The CDR3 DNA reads as TGTGCCAGCAGTTACCACAGGGACCCGGAAGCTTTCTTT. Protein: CASSYHRDPEAFF.

This clonotype has a handful of counts. The V and J genes are TRBV25-1 and TRBJ2-7, with TRBD2 matching 12 bases. This CDR3 is 16 amino acids long. Trimming removed 4 bases from V and 2 bases from J; junction bases left unmatched: 6. From germline, CDR1 is MGHDK and CDR2 SYGVNS. Here the CDR3 DNA reads TGTGCCAGCAGTGGGACTTCTAGCGGGAGGGCCTACGAGCAGTACTTC. Translation gives CASSGTSSGRAYEQYF.

The chain uses TRBV28 and TRBJ2-7, with D unclear. The V gene's germline CDR1 is MDHEN and CDR2 SYDVKM. Trimming pared 3 bases from V and 0 bases from J, leaving 15 bases between. The CDR3 contains 16 residues. CDR3: CASSFTLRGLSYEQYF. As DNA, the CDR3 is TGTGCCAGCAGTTTTACCCTTAGAGGCCTCTCCTACGAGCAGTACTTC.

The chain couples TRBV5-1 to TRBJ2-3; 7 bases map to TRBD1. J gave up 2 bases and V 4 bases, and 4 bases lay outside the gene matches. The CDR3 runs to 14 residues. CDR1 SGHRS and CDR2 YFSETQ come from the germline V gene. The CDR3 is CASSVGQNTDTQYF. CDR3 nucleotides: TGCGCCAGCAGCGTGGGACAGAACACAGATACGCAGTATTTT. Combining the CDR3 with reference TRBV5-1 and TRBJ2-3 gives the whole variable domain KAGVTQTPRYLIKTRGQQVTLSCSPISGHRSVSWYQQTPGQGLQFLFEYFSETQRNKGNFPGRFSGRQFSNSRSEMNVSTLELGDSALYLCASSVGQNTDTQYFGPGTRLTVL.

Written as DNA, the CDR3 is TGCAGCGTTGCCAGGGTGTCAGAGACCCAGTACTTC. It translates to CSVARVSETQYF. The chain is built from TRBV29-1 and TRBJ2-5; D is perhaps TRBD1 (5 bases). The germline CDR1 and CDR2 sequences are SQVTM and ANQGSEA. The V gene lost 4 bases and the J gene lost 4 bases, with 10 bases spanning the gap. CDR3 size: 12 residues.

In this sample, this clonotype turned up many times. CDR3 protein: CAISDQSYEQYF. CDR3 coding DNA: TGTGCCATCAGTGACCAGTCCTACGAGCAGTACTTC. The chain joins TRBV10-3 to TRBJ2-7; D not certain. The germline CDR1 and CDR2 sequences are ENHRY and SYGVKD. This CDR3 comprises 12 residues. V was pared by 3 bases and J by 1 base, with 4 bases between.

This clonotype occurred a few times. The chain uses TRBV29-1 and TRBJ2-2; no reliable D call. Germline V lookup: CDR1 SQVTM, CDR2 ANQGSEA. Trimming took off 7 bases at V and 4 bases at J, with 13 bases between the two ends. This CDR3 has 13 amino acids. This CDR3 reads CSASGRSTGELFF. In DNA, the CDR3 is TGCAGCGCCTCTGGACGGTCCACCGGGGAGCTGTTTTTT.

This chain joins TRBV7-9 and TRBJ1-2; the D is unclear. The germline gives CDR1 SEHNR, CDR2 FQNEAQ (reference sequence). V dropped 2 bases and J dropped 4 bases, with 11 bases sitting between them. The CDR3 length is 14 residues. The CDR3 spells CASSLTLGIYGYTF. Written as DNA, the CDR3 is TGTGCCAGCAGCTTAACGTTAGGGATCTATGGCTACACCTTC.

Notes on this clonotype: Its ends do not fully match the called genes, so a read error is possible. This rearrangement joins TRBV5-1 to TRBJ2-7, with D perhaps given as TRBD1 or TRBD2 (5 bases each). The CDR3 sequence is 15 residues long. Germline CDR1 and CDR2: SGHRS and YFSETQ. This chain's CDR3 is CDSSYSGTLDHEQYF. In DNA form, the CDR3 reads TGCGACAGCAGTTATTCCGGGACCCTGGACCACGAGCAGTACTTC. The variable domain in full, completed from reference TRBV5-1 and TRBJ2-7, reads KAGVTQTPRYLIKTRGQQVTLSCSPISGHRSVSWYQQTPGQGLQFLFEYFSETQRNKGNFPGRFSGRQFSNSRSEMNVSTLELGDSALYLCDSSYSGTLDHEQYFGPGTRLTVT.

The J gene is TRBJ2-5, the V gene TRBV4-1; D remains ambiguous. The V gene's germline CDR1 is MGHRA and CDR2 YSYEKL. The CDR3 has 15 amino acids. V was pared by 1 base and J by 1 base, with 10 bases between. The CDR3 protein is CASSQGIVGQETQYF. CDR3 bases: TGCGCCAGCAGCCAAGGGATAGTAGGCCAAGAGACCCAGTACTTC.

As DNA, the CDR3 is TGTGCCAGCAGTGAAGCTTGGGGCCCATTGGAGACCCAGTACTTC. Residues: CASSEAWGPLETQYF. The chain recombines TRBV6-1 with TRBJ2-5; TRBD1 is a possible D gene (5 bases). Trimming stripped 0 bases from V and 5 bases from J, with 13 bases between. In germline, CDR1 is MNHNS, CDR2 SASEGT. The CDR3 spans 15 residues.

This clonotype came up a few times. The V gene is TRBV5-6, the J gene TRBJ2-7, with 12 bases identical to TRBD2. J was trimmed by 2 bases and V by 4 bases; bases with no gene match: 13. Germline V CDR1 and CDR2: SGHDT, YYEEEE. This CDR3 is 18 amino acids long. CDR3 DNA: TGTGCCAGCAGCCGACCCCCTCTTCTAGCGGGAGGGACCTACGAGCAGTACTTC. Amino acids: CASSRPPLLAGGTYEQYF.

The sample holds a few counts of this clonotype. This chain links TRBV11-2 with TRBJ2-1; D not resolved. CDR3 size: 16 residues. V lost 0 bases, J lost 4 bases, and 13 bases lay in between. Germline V CDR1 and CDR2: SGHAT, FQNNGV. The CDR3, as DNA: TGTGCCAGCAGCTTAGATATGCGACCATTATACAATGAGCAGTTCTTC. The encoded protein is CASSLDMRPLYNEQFF. Drawing the rest from reference TRBV11-2 and TRBJ2-1, the complete variable domain is EAGVAQSPRYKIIEKRQSVAFWCNPISGHATLYWYQQILGQGPKLLIQFQNNGVVDDSQLPKDRFSAERLKGVDSTLKIQPAKLEDSAVYLCASSLDMRPLYNEQFFGPGTRLTVL.

J is TRBJ2-2 and V is TRBV29-1; 8 bases fit TRBD1. In germline, CDR1 is SQVTM, CDR2 ANQGSEA. J gave up 6 bases and V 6 bases, and 0 bases lay outside the gene matches. The CDR3 has 11 amino acids. In DNA, the CDR3 is TGCAGCGTACAGGGGGCCGGGGAGCTGTTTTTT. Encoded protein: CSVQGAGELFF.

This chain uses TRBV20-1 with TRBJ1-6; TRBD1 aligns across 7 bases. Looked up from germline, CDR1 is DFQATT and CDR2 is SNEGSKA (reference sequence). The CDR3 extends over 15 amino acids. The V gene end was trimmed by 1 base and the J gene end by 9 bases; junction bases not matched to a gene: 9. CDR3 nucleotides: TGCAGTGCTAGAGGTCGACAGGGAGGGGTTTCACCCCTCCACTTT. Translated: CSARGRQGGVSPLHF.

This clonotype was detected only a few times. The chain recombines TRBV20-1 with TRBJ2-7; D gene unclear. CDR3 length: 15 amino acids. Trimming removed 5 bases from V and 0 bases from J, with 17 bases in between. Germline CDR1 DFQATT, CDR2 SNEGSKA (reference sequence). The CDR3 loop is CSARDASRSSYEQYF. The CDR3 DNA reads TGCAGTGCTCGCGACGCCAGCAGGAGCTCCTACGAGCAGTACTTC.